The 22 T cell receptor beta chains listed next were all sequenced from one sample in a study of Ad26.COV2.S vaccination and SARS-CoV-2 variants. Assay: immunoSEQ multiplex PCR; the TCRdb copy retains only in-frame clones and omits some. The sample lists approximately 300,000 clones, around four fifths occurring once. Treatment: around 19 received Ad26.COV2.S at low or high dose, single or two shots; roughly 5 received placebo; per-sample allocation not given. The samples were gathered on day 63 after the first injection of vaccine or placebo. The sample was peripheral blood, taken in a trial of Ad26.COV2.S vaccine versus placebo. The receptors stem from a person aged 18-65 years who received the Ad26.COV2.S COVID-19 vaccine or a placebo.

The chain has TRBV28 and TRBJ2-7; 7 bases align to TRBD2. Per the germline V gene, CDR1 is MDHEN and CDR2 is SYDVKM. The ends lost 6 bases at V and 4 bases at J; junction bases unmatched: 9. This CDR3 is 14 amino acids long. CDR3 protein: CASSPPGRAYEQYF. In DNA, the CDR3 is TGTGCCAGCAGCCCGCCGGGGAGGGCGTACGAGCAGTACTTC.

The chain has TRBV12-3 or TRBV12-4 and TRBJ2-3; unclear D gene. Deletions cut 0 bases from V and 3 bases from J, with 4 bases between. This CDR3 contains 13 residues. The CDR3 reads CASSLAGTDTQYF. Here the CDR3 DNA reads TGTGCCAGCAGTTTAGCAGGAACAGATACGCAGTATTTT.

This clone was seen once. The chain carries TRBV3-1 (or the pseudogene TRBV3-2) and TRBJ1-2; 9 bases map to TRBD1. This CDR3 comprises 16 residues. Trimming at V came to 1 base and at J to 8 bases, leaving 11 bases not matched to a gene. From germline, CDR1 is LGHDT and CDR2 YNNKEL (reference sequence). The chain's CDR3 is CASSQAAGTGIMGYTF. The CDR3 DNA is TGTGCCAGCAGCCAAGCTGCCGGGACAGGGATAATGGGCTACACCTTC.

The CDR3 DNA reads TGTGCCAGCAATCCCTACAGGGTTGGGAAGGAGACCCAGTACTTC. Protein product: CASNPYRVGKETQYF. The J gene is TRBJ2-5, the V gene TRBV27; D is perhaps TRBD1 (6 bases). The CDR3 is made up of 15 amino acids. CDR1 and CDR2 (germline): MNHEY, SMNVEV (reference sequence). The V and J ends lost 7 bases and 5 bases respectively, with 20 bases between them.

The chain links TRBV27 to TRBJ2-7, with D perhaps assigned TRBD1 or TRBD2 (5 bases each). V was clipped by 8 bases and J by 3 bases, with 17 bases between them. Germline V gives CDR1 MNHEY, CDR2 SMNVEV (reference sequence). The CDR3 totals 14 residues. CDR3 coding DNA: TGTGCCAGCGGCCCCCTCGGGGCAGACTACGAGCAGTACTTC. It encodes CASGPLGADYEQYF.

The table lists this clone with a count of one. The genes are TRBV28 and TRBJ2-7; TRBD1 matches at 10 bases. Germline V gene data show CDR1 as MDHEN and CDR2 as SYDVKM. This CDR3 region has 16 residues. Trimming removed 3 bases from V and 0 bases from J; junction bases left unmatched: 5. For the CDR3, the DNA is TGTGCCAGCAGTTTGACGGGACAGGGGATCTCCTACGAGCAGTACTTC. Translation: CASSLTGQGISYEQYF.

The chain employs TRBV5-1 and TRBJ2-1, with D unclear. CDR1 is SGHRS and CDR2 is YFSETQ in the germline V gene. Trimming removed 0 bases at V and 7 bases at J, with 11 bases between. This CDR3 has 14 residues. The CDR3 nucleotides read TGCGCCAGCAGCTTGGACAGTGCTAGGAATGAGCAGTTCTTC. This codes for CASSLDSARNEQFF.

The V gene is TRBV28, the J gene TRBJ2-7; D possibly corresponds to TRBD1 (6 bases). Between the trimmed V and J ends, which lost 5 bases and 2 bases, there was a span of 19 bases. CDR1 and CDR2 from the germline V gene are MDHEN and SYDVKM. CDR3 length: 16 residues. The CDR3 loop reads CASSPTGQRMAYEQYF. The CDR3 bases are TGTGCCAGCAGTCCCACCGGACAGCGTATGGCCTACGAGCAGTACTTC. The variable domain in full, completed from reference TRBV28 and TRBJ2-7, reads DVKVTQSSRYLVKRTGEKVFLECVQDMDHENMFWYRQDPGLGLRLIYFSYDVKMKEKGDIPEGYSVSREKKERFSLILESASTNQTSMYLCASSPTGQRMAYEQYFGPGTRLTVT.

The chain recombines TRBV2 with TRBJ1-6, with D perhaps matching TRBD1 (5 bases). Germline assignment: CDR1 SNHLY and CDR2 FYNNEI. The CDR3 is made up of 15 amino acids. Between the trimmed V and J ends, which lost 6 bases and 5 bases, there was a span of 14 bases. CDR3: CASRGGAGHNSPLHF. In nucleotides, the CDR3 is TGTGCCAGCAGGGGAGGGGCGGGCCATAATTCACCCCTCCACTTT.

The genes are TRBV7-9 and TRBJ1-2; tentative D call: TRBD1 (5 bases). Trimming took off 5 bases at V and 8 bases at J, with 24 bases between the two ends. Germline V gene lookup returns CDR1 SEHNR and CDR2 FQNEAQ (reference sequence). CDR3 length: 16 amino acids. DNA for the CDR3: TGTGCCAGCAGCCCGACCGGGACCGACAGAACGAGGGGCTACACCTTC. It yields the protein CASSPTGTDRTRGYTF.

Regarding this clone: Other DNA sequences of this sample code for an identical CDR3. V gene TRBV6-5 combines with J gene TRBJ1-1; the D is unclear. V was shortened by 0 bases and J by 1 base, with 3 bases between the two germline ends. The CDR3 spans 13 residues. Germline V CDR1 and CDR2: MNHEY, SVGAGI. The CDR3 loop is CASSYSANTEAFF. The CDR3 DNA sequence: TGTGCCAGCAGTTACTCAGCGAACACTGAAGCTTTCTTT.

V and J are TRBV10-3 and TRBJ2-3, with D maybe TRBD2 (7 bases). Germline CDR1 ENHRY, CDR2 SYGVKD. The CDR3 totals 16 residues. The V end was cut by 0 bases, the J end by 4 bases, with 14 bases between. The DNA for the CDR3 is TGTGCCATCAGTGAGTCGACGGGGGGCATCTCAGATACGCAGTATTTT. It specifies CAISESTGGISDTQYF.

The chain joins TRBV5-1 to TRBJ2-7, with a tentative D call TRBD1 (5 bases). The CDR3 totals 15 residues. V was pared by 5 bases and J by 3 bases, with 18 bases between. Germline V gene data show CDR1 as SGHRS and CDR2 as YFSETQ. CDR3 sequence reads: CASRLGQMPSYEQYF. The CDR3 coding sequence is TGCGCCAGCAGATTAGGACAAATGCCCAGCTACGAGCAGTACTTC.

The gene calls are TRBV4-2 and TRBJ2-7; D assignment may be TRBD1 or TRBD2 (5 bases each). Trimming stripped 2 bases from V and 3 bases from J, with 11 bases between. Germline CDR1 is LGHNA and CDR2 is YNFKEQ. The CDR3 sequence is 14 residues long. CDR3 bases: TGTGCCAGCAGCCAACAAAGGGACCTCTACGAGCAGTACTTC. It encodes CASSQQRDLYEQYF.

The chain recombines TRBV7-6 with TRBJ1-6, with no clear D. Trimming pared 0 bases from V and 6 bases from J, leaving 3 bases between. This CDR3 region has 13 residues. Germline CDR1 and CDR2: SGHVS and FNYEAQ. The CDR3 DNA is TGTGCCAGCAGCTTAGCGGGTAATTCACCCCTCCACTTT. Translation gives CASSLAGNSPLHF.

The rearrangement joins TRBV5-1 to TRBJ2-5; 10 bases map to TRBD2. V gave up 4 bases and J gave up 1 base; unmatched junction bases: 13. Germline CDR1 SGHRS, CDR2 YFSETQ. The CDR3 has 18 amino acids. The CDR3 nucleotides read TGCGCCAGCAGCAGGGGGCGCGGGACTAGCGACTCCCAAGAGACCCAGTACTTC. This encodes CASSRGRGTSDSQETQYF.

This sequence joins TRBV6-5 and TRBJ2-5; D is unresolved. This CDR3 contains 14 residues. Deletions cut 2 bases from V and 1 base from J, with 8 bases between. Germline loops: CDR1 MNHEY, CDR2 SVGAGI. For the CDR3, the DNA is TGTGCCAGCAGTTACGGCAGGATCCAAGAGACCCAGTACTTC. Encoded protein: CASSYGRIQETQYF.

This chain links TRBV20-1 with TRBJ2-1, with a tentative D call TRBD2 (5 bases). This CDR3 is 15 amino acids long. The germline CDR1 and CDR2 sequences are DFQATT and SNEGSKA (reference sequence). V gave up 3 bases and J gave up 8 bases, with 20 bases separating them. DNA of the CDR3: TGCAGTGCTAGTGGGTCGCTAGCTGCGGTGGATGAGCAGTTCTTC. This gives the protein CSASGSLAAVDEQFF.

This chain connects TRBV28 to TRBJ1-3; D is possibly TRBD1 (5 bases). CDR3 length: 15 residues. The V gene lost 7 bases and the J gene lost 0 bases, with 13 bases spanning the gap. Germline V gene lookup returns CDR1 MDHEN and CDR2 SYDVKM. CDR3 DNA sequence: TGTGCCAGCACCCCTGGGACCTCCTCTGGAAACACCATATATTTT. Translating it yields CASTPGTSSGNTIYF.

The CDR3 DNA follows: TGCGCCAGCAGCCAGCCTCTCCGTACAGGCCTCTCTGGAAACACCATATATTTT. This codes for CASSQPLRTGLSGNTIYF. The gene calls are TRBV4-1 and TRBJ1-3; a weak D match, TRBD1 (5 bases). CDR1 and CDR2 (germline): MGHRA, YSYEKL. The ends were cut back, 3 bases at V and 0 bases at J, with 18 bases in the middle. This CDR3 has 18 amino acids.

The CDR3 bases are TGTGCCACCAGCAGCTATCCCGGGGATAGGTACTTC. Amino acids: CATSSYPGDRYF. This chain uses TRBV15 with TRBJ2-7, with D tentatively TRBD2 (5 bases). Germline V CDR1 and CDR2: LNHNV, YYDKDF (reference sequence). The CDR3 runs 12 residues. V dropped 3 bases and J dropped 12 bases, with 15 bases sitting between them.

This clone occurred once. The chain joins TRBV6-1 to TRBJ1-6, with 9 bases that match TRBD1. Germline lookup yields CDR1 MNHNS and CDR2 SASEGT. The CDR3 contains 16 residues. Losses at the gene ends were 4 bases for V and 8 bases for J; bases not matched to a gene: 9. The CDR3 spells CASSGKWGQGYSPLHF. The DNA of the CDR3 is TGTGCCAGCAGTGGGAAATGGGGACAGGGATATTCACCCCTCCACTTT.